One sample yielded the 19 T cell receptor beta chains listed below, sequenced in a study of cytomegalovirus exposure and HLA in healthy donors. Vbeta (60) and Jbeta (13) primers were used in the PCR. Data came from immunoSEQ multiplex PCR; TCRdb stores just in-frame clones and leaves some out. The sample carries about 150,000 clones, 9.4% recorded once. Material: PBMCs. Receptors originate from a male donor in good health and CMV-seronegative.

This rearrangement joins TRBV9 to TRBJ2-1, with D perhaps matching TRBD2 (5 bases). This CDR3 is 17 amino acids long. CDR1 is SGDLS, CDR2 YYNGEE, per germline. V was clipped by 2 bases and J by 0 bases, with 15 bases between them. CDR3 sequence reads: CASSVFTGMNSYNEQFF. CDR3 DNA: TGTGCCAGCAGCGTCTTTACCGGGATGAACTCCTACAATGAGCAGTTCTTC.

This sequence joins TRBV19 and TRBJ1-5; D gene ambiguous. The CDR3 runs 14 residues. Germline V CDR1 and CDR2: LNHDA, SQIVND (reference sequence). V was clipped by 4 bases and J by 3 bases, with 10 bases between them. CDR3 protein: CASSTDTDNQPQHF. The CDR3 coding sequence is TGTGCCAGTAGTACCGACACGGACAATCAGCCCCAGCATTTT.

This clone was seen only a few times. The genes are TRBV28 and TRBJ1-1; maybe TRBD1 (5 bases). This CDR3 contains 14 residues. CDR1 is MDHEN, CDR2 SYDVKM, per germline. V shed 5 bases and J shed 5 bases, with 15 bases lying between them. This CDR3 reads CASSSPSRVTEAFF. The CDR3 region has the DNA TGTGCCAGCAGTAGCCCCAGCAGGGTTACTGAAGCTTTCTTT. The whole variable domain, remainder taken from reference TRBV28 and TRBJ1-1, is DVKVTQSSRYLVKRTGEKVFLECVQDMDHENMFWYRQDPGLGLRLIYFSYDVKMKEKGDIPEGYSVSREKKERFSLILESASTNQTSMYLCASSSPSRVTEAFFGQGTRLTVV.

The chain carries TRBV6-1 and TRBJ2-7, with 10 positions matching TRBD1. V was clipped by 4 bases and J by 3 bases; unmatched bases: 6. The CDR3 length is 15 residues. CDR1 and CDR2 (germline): MNHNS, SASEGT. CDR3 DNA: TGTGCCAGCAGTGTAACCGGGACAGGGGTCTACGAGCAGTACTTC. The encoded protein is CASSVTGTGVYEQYF.

This sequence joins TRBV4-2 and TRBJ1-4; no definite D call. Germline loops: CDR1 LGHNA, CDR2 YNFKEQ. Trimming cost V 0 bases and J 7 bases, with 12 bases left between them. The CDR3 covers 15 residues. CDR3 loop: CASSQERSGSEKLFF. In DNA, the CDR3 is TGTGCCAGCAGCCAAGAAAGGTCGGGGAGTGAAAAACTGTTTTTT.

V gene TRBV7-3 combines with J gene TRBJ2-2; 8 bases agree with TRBD2. The trim removed 1 base at V and 6 bases at J, leaving 7 bases unmatched. CDR3 length equals 16 residues. From germline, CDR1 is SGHTA and CDR2 FQGTGA. The CDR3 loop reads CASSLIAGKYPGELFF. The CDR3 nucleotides are TGTGCCAGCAGCTTAATAGCGGGGAAATATCCCGGGGAGCTGTTTTTT. Variable domain in full (rest from reference TRBV7-3 and TRBJ2-2): GAGVSQTPSNKVTEKGKYVELRCDPISGHTALYWYRQSLGQGPEFLIYFQGTGAADDSGLPNDRFFAVRPEGSVSTLKIQRTERGDSAVYLCASSLIAGKYPGELFFGEGSRLTVL.

The V and J genes are TRBV7-2 and TRBJ1-4, with 11 nucleotides matching TRBD1. CDR1 is SGHTA, CDR2 FQGNSA, per germline. V lost 5 bases and J lost 7; bases outside the gene matches: 6. CDR3 size: 15 residues. For the CDR3, the DNA is TGTGCCAGCAGCGACTCCGGGACAGGGGGTGAAAAACTGTTTTTT. This codes for CASSDSGTGGEKLFF.

The sample holds one count of this clone. This chain links TRBV27 with TRBJ2-3; D possibly corresponds to TRBD1 (7 bases). Trimming removed 3 bases at V and 3 bases at J, with 19 bases between. CDR1 MNHEY and CDR2 SMNVEV come from the germline V gene (reference sequence). The CDR3 contains 17 residues. Here the CDR3 reads CASSFRYDREATDTQYF. In nucleotides, the CDR3 is TGTGCCAGCAGTTTCCGATACGACAGGGAGGCAACAGATACGCAGTATTTT.

The chain has TRBV27 and TRBJ2-5; 7 nucleotides align to TRBD1. Germline CDR1 MNHEY, CDR2 SMNVEV (reference sequence). The CDR3 has 15 amino acids. V dropped 1 base and J dropped 3; count of bases not matched to a gene: 5. The CDR3 reads CASSLLGTDKETQYF. The DNA for the CDR3 is TGTGCCAGCAGTTTATTGGGGACAGATAAAGAGACCCAGTACTTC.

This clone was observed a handful of times. The V gene is TRBV7-2, the J gene TRBJ1-4, with 9 nucleotides matching TRBD1. CDR1 and CDR2 (germline): SGHTA, FQGNSA. Trimming cost V 4 bases and J 8 bases; bases outside gene matches: 11. The CDR3 is made up of 16 amino acids. CDR3 amino acids: CASSSRGGQGEEKLFF. CDR3 nucleotides: TGTGCCAGCAGCTCCCGGGGGGGACAGGGAGAGGAAAAACTGTTTTTT.

This clone was seen only a few times. As DNA, the CDR3 is TGTGCCAGCAGCCCTACAGGAACCTATCAGCCCCAGCATTTT. It codes for CASSPTGTYQPQHF. The chain employs TRBV7-9 and TRBJ1-5; tentatively, D is TRBD1 (5 bases). The CDR3 is made up of 14 amino acids. CDR1 SEHNR and CDR2 FQNEAQ come from the germline V gene (reference sequence). V lost 5 bases and J 5 bases, leaving 13 bases between the germline ends.

This chain connects TRBV2 to TRBJ1-3; D unclear. CDR3 length equals 14 residues. The germline V and J ends were trimmed by 5 bases and 0 bases, with 8 bases remaining between them. Per the germline V gene, CDR1 is SNHLY and CDR2 is FYNNEI. DNA of the CDR3: TGTGCCAGCAGTTCGACAACCTCTGGAAACACCATATATTTT. It codes for CASSSTTSGNTIYF.

Here the CDR3 reads CSVGLAGVLYEQFF. In DNA form, the CDR3 reads TGCAGCGTTGGACTAGCGGGAGTTTTATATGAGCAGTTCTTC. The rearrangement links TRBV29-1 to TRBJ2-1; 12 bases are a match to TRBD2. CDR1 is SQVTM, CDR2 ANQGSEA, per germline. J lost 8 bases, V lost 4 bases, and 6 bases had no gene match. The CDR3 length is 14 residues.

There are a few counts of this clone. The chain links TRBV9 to TRBJ1-3; weak D call: TRBD1 (5 bases). CDR3 length: 16 residues. The germline V gene encodes CDR1 SGDLS and CDR2 YYNGEE. Trimming removed 0 bases from V and 2 bases from J, with 12 bases in between. The CDR3 loop is CASSVAPGPPGNTIYF. CDR3 coding DNA: TGTGCCAGCAGCGTAGCCCCAGGGCCCCCTGGAAACACCATATATTTT.

This clone was detected only a few times. This sample also contains other DNA sequences that code for the same CDR3. The chain couples TRBV5-4 to TRBJ1-6, with 8 nucleotides matching TRBD1. Germline loops: CDR1 SGHNT, CDR2 YYREEE (reference sequence). Trimming took 5 bases from V and 7 from J; bases not matched to a gene: 11. The CDR3 spans 16 residues. The CDR3 region is CASRSTQGARNSPLHF. The CDR3 DNA follows: TGTGCCAGCAGGAGCACCCAGGGGGCAAGAAATTCACCCCTCCACTTT.

This chain uses TRBV5-1 with TRBJ2-3, with TRBD2 identical over 11 bases. The CDR3 is made up of 15 amino acids. J lost 4 bases, V lost 3 bases, and 4 bases had no gene match. The germline V gene has CDR1 SGHRS and CDR2 YFSETQ. Written as DNA, the CDR3 is TGCGCCAGCAGCTCCGGGACTAGCGGCTCAGATACGCAGTATTTT. As protein: CASSSGTSGSDTQYF.

The genes are TRBV5-6 and TRBJ1-2, with 11 bases identical to TRBD1. V dropped 5 bases and J dropped 8; count of bases not matched to a gene: 11. The CDR3 loop spans 15 amino acids. Germline CDR1 is SGHDT and CDR2 is YYEEEE. The CDR3 region is CASRAGTGGFYGYTF. CDR3 sequence (DNA): TGTGCCAGCAGAGCCGGGACAGGGGGATTCTACGGCTACACCTTC. Full variable domain (remainder filled in from reference TRBV5-6 and TRBJ1-2): DAGVTQSPTHLIKTRGQQVTLRCSPKSGHDTVSWYQQALGQGPQFIFQYYEEEERQRGNFPDRFSGHQFPNYSSELNVNALLLGDSALYLCASRAGTGGFYGYTFGSGTRLTVV.

The V and J genes are TRBV28 and TRBJ1-2, with D hard to call. V lost 5 bases to trimming and J lost 4 bases, with 23 bases between them. This CDR3 has 17 amino acids. Germline lookup yields CDR1 MDHEN and CDR2 SYDVKM. The CDR3 DNA reads TGTGCCAGCAGTCCACCCCCGTGGGAGGAGAACTTCTATGGCTACACCTTC. Protein: CASSPPPWEENFYGYTF.

This clone was detected a few times. This chain connects TRBV7-9 to TRBJ2-1, with a possible D match to TRBD2 (5 bases). CDR1 SEHNR and CDR2 FQNEAQ come from the germline V gene (reference sequence). This CDR3 region has 16 residues. The V end lost 5 bases, the J end lost 7 bases, and 21 bases lay between the germline ends. The chain's CDR3 is CASSPRGPVGVNEQFF. The CDR3 region has the DNA TGTGCCAGCAGCCCCCGAGGGCCTGTGGGTGTGAATGAGCAGTTCTTC.